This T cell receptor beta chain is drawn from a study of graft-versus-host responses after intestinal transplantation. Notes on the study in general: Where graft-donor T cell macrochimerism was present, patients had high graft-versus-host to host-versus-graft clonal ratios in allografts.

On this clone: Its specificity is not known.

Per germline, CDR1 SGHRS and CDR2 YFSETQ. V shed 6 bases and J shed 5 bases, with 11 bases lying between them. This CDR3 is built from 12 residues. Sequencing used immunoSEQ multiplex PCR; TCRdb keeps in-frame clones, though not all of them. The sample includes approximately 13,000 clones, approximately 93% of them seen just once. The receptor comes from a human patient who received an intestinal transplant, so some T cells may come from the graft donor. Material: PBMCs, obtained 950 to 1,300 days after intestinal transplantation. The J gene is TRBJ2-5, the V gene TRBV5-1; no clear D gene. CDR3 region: CASTQAGETQYF. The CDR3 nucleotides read TGCGCCAGCACCCAGGCTGGGGAGACCCAGTACTTC.